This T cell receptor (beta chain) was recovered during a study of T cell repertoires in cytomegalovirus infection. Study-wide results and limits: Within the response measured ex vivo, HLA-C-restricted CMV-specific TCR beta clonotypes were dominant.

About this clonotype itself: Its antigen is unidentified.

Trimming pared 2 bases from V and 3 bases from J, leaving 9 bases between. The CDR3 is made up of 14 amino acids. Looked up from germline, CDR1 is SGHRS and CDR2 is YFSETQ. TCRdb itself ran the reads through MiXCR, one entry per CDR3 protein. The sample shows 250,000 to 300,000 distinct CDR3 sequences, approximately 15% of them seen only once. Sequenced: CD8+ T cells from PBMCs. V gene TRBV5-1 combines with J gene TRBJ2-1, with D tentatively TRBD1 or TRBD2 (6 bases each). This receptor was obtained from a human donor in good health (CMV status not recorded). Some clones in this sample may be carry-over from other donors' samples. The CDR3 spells CASSFRGHYNEQFF. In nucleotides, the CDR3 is TGCGCCAGCAGCTTTCGGGGGCACTACAATGAGCAGTTCTTC.